The 4 T cell receptor beta chains presented below share a single source sample, sequenced in a study of T cell changes during pregnancy in multiple sclerosis. Clones were sequenced by immunoSEQ multiplex PCR, and TCRdb holds only the in-frame ones, with some missing. This table holds about 47,000 clones, 93% found once. Sequenced material: peripheral blood, taken in the second trimester of pregnancy. The receptors were sampled from a female donor with multiple sclerosis, enrolled in a pregnancy study.

This chain links TRBV7-2 with TRBJ2-4, with TRBD1 matching 7 bases. The CDR3 extends over 18 amino acids. The J segment lost 4 bases and the V segment lost 1 base, leaving 13 bases of the junction unmatched. The germline CDR1 and CDR2 sequences are SGHTA and FQGNSA. CDR3 sequence: CASSLVSEDRSRKNIQYF. The CDR3 nucleotides read TGTGCCAGCAGCTTAGTATCCGAGGACAGGAGTCGAAAAAACATTCAGTACTTC.

This rearrangement joins TRBV28 to TRBJ2-1, with TRBD2 matching 10 bases. The CDR3 runs to 15 residues. The trim removed 5 bases at V and 4 bases at J, leaving 5 bases unmatched. Germline CDR1 reads MDHEN; CDR2 reads SYDVKM. This CDR3 is CASSRGTSVYNEQFF. The DNA for the CDR3 is TGTGCCAGCAGTCGAGGGACTAGCGTATACAATGAGCAGTTCTTC.

The chain uses TRBV15 and TRBJ2-7; D not resolved. Germline CDR1 reads LNHNV; CDR2 reads YYDKDF (reference sequence). Trimming pared 0 bases from V and 10 bases from J, leaving 10 bases between. The CDR3 sequence is 12 residues long. The CDR3 loop is CATSRDRVEQYF. The CDR3 region has the DNA TGTGCCACCAGCAGAGATCGAGTTGAACAGTACTTC.

The genes are TRBV11-2 and TRBJ1-1, with D uncertain. This CDR3 is built from 14 residues. Germline lookup yields CDR1 SGHAT and CDR2 FQNNGV. V lost 0 bases and J lost 6, with 11 bases in between. The DNA of the CDR3 is TGTGCCAGCAGCTTAGACCCAAGAGGCTCTGAAGCTTTCTTT. It yields the protein CASSLDPRGSEAFF.